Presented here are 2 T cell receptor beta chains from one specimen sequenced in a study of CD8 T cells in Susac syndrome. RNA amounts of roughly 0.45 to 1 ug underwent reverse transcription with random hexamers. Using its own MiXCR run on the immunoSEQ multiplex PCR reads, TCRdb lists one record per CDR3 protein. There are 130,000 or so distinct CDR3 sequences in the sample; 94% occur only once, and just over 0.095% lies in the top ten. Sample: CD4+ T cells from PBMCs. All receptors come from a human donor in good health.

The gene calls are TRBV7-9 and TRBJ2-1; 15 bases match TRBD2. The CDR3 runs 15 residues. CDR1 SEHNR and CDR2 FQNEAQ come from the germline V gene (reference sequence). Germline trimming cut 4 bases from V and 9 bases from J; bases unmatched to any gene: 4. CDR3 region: CASSSGLAGGGEQFF. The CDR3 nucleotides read TGTGCCAGCAGCTCGGGACTAGCGGGGGGCGGTGAGCAGTTCTTC. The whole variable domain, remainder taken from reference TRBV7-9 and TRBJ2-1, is DTGVSQNPRHKITKRGQNVTFRCDPISEHNRLYWYRQTLGQGPEFLTYFQNEAQLEKSRLLSDRFSAERPKGSFSTLEIQRTEQGDSAMYLCASSSGLAGGGEQFFGPGTRLTVL.

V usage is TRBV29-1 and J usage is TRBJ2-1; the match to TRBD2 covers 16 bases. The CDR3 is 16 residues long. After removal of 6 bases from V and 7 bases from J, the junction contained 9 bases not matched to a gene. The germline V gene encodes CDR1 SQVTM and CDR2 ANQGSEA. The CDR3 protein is CSVKRGGLAGGNEQFF. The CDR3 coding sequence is TGCAGCGTCAAAAGGGGGGGACTAGCGGGAGGGAATGAGCAGTTCTTC.